These 7 T cell receptor beta chains were sequenced from one sample in a study of cytomegalovirus exposure and HLA in healthy donors. The PCR was carried out with 60 Vbeta primers and 13 Jbeta primers. The assay was immunoSEQ multiplex PCR, and TCRdb's table has in-frame clones only and misses some. The sample yields 95,000 to 150,000 clones, 15% to 19% seen once. The specimen was PBMCs. The receptors shown here come from a woman aged 18-29 years in good health and CMV-seronegative.

The chain recombines TRBV27 with TRBJ2-7; TRBD1 is a possible D gene (5 bases). The germline gives CDR1 MNHEY, CDR2 SMNVEV (reference sequence). The CDR3 sequence is 15 residues long. The V gene lost 3 bases and the J gene lost 4 bases, with 16 bases spanning the gap. Here the CDR3 reads CASSFRASSPYEQYF. The DNA of the CDR3 is TGTGCCAGCAGTTTCAGGGCCTCTTCTCCTTACGAGCAGTACTTC.

This clone occurred a few times. V usage is TRBV7-9 and J usage is TRBJ2-7; D gene ambiguous. This CDR3 comprises 11 residues. Trimming pared 6 bases from V and 3 bases from J, leaving 6 bases between. Germline V gene lookup returns CDR1 SEHNR and CDR2 FQNEAQ (reference sequence). The CDR3 sequence: CASSLVYEQYF. The CDR3 nucleotides read TGTGCCAGCAGTCTTGTCTACGAGCAGTACTTC.

This rearrangement joins TRBV5-1 to TRBJ2-3; D is ambiguous. V lost 0 bases to trimming and J lost 1 base, with 12 bases between them. Per germline, CDR1 SGHRS and CDR2 YFSETQ. The CDR3 sequence is 16 residues long. CDR3 in DNA: TGCGCCAGCAGCTTGGGATCGGGTTACGGCACAGATACGCAGTATTTT. Protein sequence: CASSLGSGYGTDTQYF.

This chain joins TRBV27 and TRBJ1-1; D is unclear. This CDR3 has 14 amino acids. The germline V gene has CDR1 MNHEY and CDR2 SMNVEV (reference sequence). V dropped 6 bases and J dropped 6 bases, with 17 bases sitting between them. CDR3 DNA: TGTGCCAGCAGCCTCTCCAACAGAGACGCTGAAGCTTTCTTT. Translating it yields CASSLSNRDAEAFF.

CDR3 DNA sequence: TGTGCCAGCAGTTACTCGGCCAGCTATGGCTACACCTTC. It translates to CASSYSASYGYTF. This rearrangement joins TRBV6-5 to TRBJ1-2; D is undetermined. The V end lost 0 bases, the J end lost 4 bases, and 6 bases lay between the germline ends. Germline values: CDR1 MNHEY, CDR2 SVGAGI. The CDR3 runs 13 residues.

This clone was picked up a small number of times. This chain links TRBV4-3 with TRBJ2-7; TRBD2 is a possible D gene (6 bases). The V and J ends lost 3 bases and 2 bases respectively, with 11 bases between them. The CDR3 runs 14 residues. Germline CDR1 reads LGHNA; CDR2 reads YSLEER. CDR3 nucleotide sequence: TGCGCCAGCAGCCAGCGGGACGGAGCCTACGAGCAGTACTTC. It is translated as CASSQRDGAYEQYF.

The chain is built from TRBV28 and TRBJ1-5; tentative D call: TRBD1 (5 bases). V gave up 8 bases and J gave up 1 base, with 12 bases separating them. CDR3 length: 14 amino acids. The germline V gene encodes CDR1 MDHEN and CDR2 SYDVKM. CDR3 protein: CASLSEGSNQPQHF. CDR3 nucleotide sequence: TGTGCCAGCCTGTCGGAGGGGAGCAATCAGCCCCAGCATTTT.